These 18 T cell receptor beta chains were all obtained from the same sample, sequenced in a study of blood T cell repertoires in COVID-19. The repertoire was sequenced with immunoSEQ multiplex PCR; TCRdb's copy has only in-frame clones and lacks some. The data contain 150,000 to 200,000 clones, around nine tenths of them singletons. Sequenced material: peripheral blood. These receptors came from a man between 65 and 85 years old with acute or convalescent COVID-19.

The V gene is TRBV4-2, the J gene TRBJ1-6, with a weak D call TRBD1 (6 bases). The CDR3 contains 15 residues. Germline CDR1 reads LGHNA; CDR2 reads YNFKEQ. The V end was cut by 5 bases, the J end by 9 bases, with 17 bases between. The CDR3 DNA reads TGTGCCAGCAGCTATACCGGGGACAACGGTTCACCCCTCCACTTT. Translation gives CASSYTGDNGSPLHF.

The chain joins TRBV9 to TRBJ2-7, with TRBD2 identical over 10 bases. The CDR3 contains 14 residues. V was pared by 3 bases and J by 5 bases, with 5 bases of the junction left unmatched. Germline CDR1 is SGDLS and CDR2 is YYNGEE. The CDR3 is CASSASGGSDEQYF. The CDR3 DNA sequence: TGTGCCAGCAGCGCTAGCGGGGGATCTGACGAGCAGTACTTC.

V usage is TRBV4-1 and J usage is TRBJ2-7; the D gene is possibly TRBD2 (6 bases). The CDR3 consists of 12 residues. Germline V gene data show CDR1 as MGHRA and CDR2 as YSYEKL. Trimming stripped 1 base from V and 9 bases from J, with 10 bases between. Written as DNA, the CDR3 is TGCGCCAGCAGCCAAGTCGGGGGACGGCAGTACTTC. It yields the protein CASSQVGGRQYF.

The chain is built from TRBV30 and TRBJ2-4; D unclear. V lost 0 bases and J 2 bases, leaving 8 bases between the germline ends. The CDR3 length is 14 residues. From germline, CDR1 is GTSNPN and CDR2 SVGIG (reference sequence). The CDR3 sequence is CAWSVPPTKNIQYF. DNA for the CDR3: TGTGCCTGGAGTGTACCCCCTACCAAAAACATTCAGTACTTC.

Here the CDR3 reads CASGKGRTSSTDTQYF. CDR3 DNA: TGTGCCAGTGGGAAGGGGCGTACCTCTAGCACAGATACGCAGTATTTT. The chain employs TRBV25-1 and TRBJ2-3; a weak D match, TRBD1 (5 bases). Germline V gene lookup returns CDR1 MGHDK and CDR2 SYGVNS. This CDR3 comprises 16 residues. Trimming took off 9 bases at V and 0 bases at J, with 19 bases between the two ends.

The chain combines TRBV28 with TRBJ2-3, with D perhaps TRBD2 (5 bases). V lost 5 bases, J lost 3 bases, and 12 bases lay in between. The CDR3 loop spans 14 amino acids. Per the germline V gene, CDR1 is MDHEN and CDR2 is SYDVKM. CDR3: CASSRTLGTDTQYF. In nucleotides, the CDR3 is TGTGCCAGCAGTCGGACTTTAGGTACAGATACGCAGTATTTT.

The rearrangement links TRBV15 to TRBJ2-7, with 9 positions matching TRBD1. The CDR3 covers 15 residues. With 0 bases clipped from V and 5 bases from J, the junction kept 5 bases outside the gene matches. Germline lookup yields CDR1 LNHNV and CDR2 YYDKDF (reference sequence). CDR3 in DNA: TGTGCCACCAGCAGAGATGGGGACAGGGACCACGAGCAGTACTTC. This gives the protein CATSRDGDRDHEQYF.

This clone was seen only once. This chain connects TRBV5-1 to TRBJ2-1, with 7 nucleotides matching TRBD2. This CDR3 region has 14 residues. CDR1 is SGHRS and CDR2 is YFSETQ in the germline V gene. V shed 5 bases and J 7 bases; nucleotides not matched to a gene: 9. CDR3 nucleotide sequence: TGCGCCAGCAGTTTAATCGGGGGAGGGAATGAGCAGTTCTTC. The encoded protein is CASSLIGGGNEQFF. Filled out from reference TRBV5-1 and TRBJ2-1, the complete variable domain reads KAGVTQTPRYLIKTRGQQVTLSCSPISGHRSVSWYQQTPGQGLQFLFEYFSETQRNKGNFPGRFSGRQFSNSRSEMNVSTLELGDSALYLCASSLIGGGNEQFFGPGTRLTVL.

This chain uses TRBV6-5 with TRBJ1-2, with 12 bases matching TRBD1. Looked up from germline, CDR1 is MNHEY and CDR2 is SVGAGI. CDR3 size: 15 residues. Unmatched junction bases numbered 11, after V lost 7 bases and J lost 8 bases. The DNA of the CDR3 is TGTGCCAGCAACTCCGCGGGACAGGGGGCGTGGGGCTACACCTTC. Protein: CASNSAGQGAWGYTF.

This chain joins TRBV5-5 and TRBJ1-2; D gene unclear. The V gene lost 1 base and the J gene lost 3 bases, with 13 bases spanning the gap. This CDR3 spans 15 amino acids. Germline CDR1 and CDR2: SGHKS and YYEKEE (reference sequence). The CDR3 DNA reads TGTGCCAGCAGCTTGTTGGAGGGTCAATACTATGGCTACACCTTC. Its translation: CASSLLEGQYYGYTF.

This clone was observed a single time. V is TRBV5-1 and J is TRBJ2-3; 7 nucleotides align to TRBD2. This CDR3 spans 16 amino acids. Germline CDR1 and CDR2: SGHRS and YFSETQ. V was pared by 0 bases and J by 6 bases, with 10 bases of the junction left unmatched. CDR3 in amino acids: CASSLDFGGSGDTQYF. CDR3 DNA: TGCGCCAGCAGCTTGGATTTCGGGGGGTCCGGTGATACGCAGTATTTT.

This clone was seen a few times. The chain joins TRBV10-2 to TRBJ2-7; TRBD1 matches 8 bases. CDR3 length: 13 residues. Germline trimming cut 2 bases from V and 5 bases from J; bases unmatched to any gene: 2. Germline V CDR1 and CDR2: WSHSY, SAAADI. The CDR3: CASSEAGGHEQYF. Here the CDR3 DNA reads TGCGCCAGCAGTGAGGCAGGGGGCCACGAGCAGTACTTC.

The chain uses TRBV5-5 and TRBJ2-1, with 10 positions matching TRBD2. V gave up 6 bases and J gave up 5 bases; unmatched junction bases: 8. The CDR3 runs to 15 residues. Germline CDR1 SGHKS, CDR2 YYEKEE (reference sequence). CDR3 nucleotides: TGTGCCAGCAAACTCCTACTAGCGGGAAACAATGAGCAGTTCTTC. Translating gives CASKLLLAGNNEQFF.

This clone was seen a handful of times. The chain uses TRBV28 and TRBJ2-3, with D tentatively TRBD1 (5 bases). The germline V gene has CDR1 MDHEN and CDR2 SYDVKM. Trimming shortened V by 4 bases and J by 2 bases, and 37 bases separated the two germline ends. The CDR3 runs to 23 residues. The CDR3 region has the DNA TGTGCCAGCAGTTCCCGTAGAGCAGGGCCGCCAGGAACCCGAATCCAATACACAGATACGCAGTATTTT. It specifies CASSSRRAGPPGTRIQYTDTQYF.

The chain carries TRBV5-1 and TRBJ2-1; 10 nucleotides agree with TRBD1. Germline-derived CDR1 and CDR2 are SGHRS and YFSETQ. The trim removed 2 bases at V and 6 bases at J, leaving 5 bases unmatched. This CDR3 region has 15 residues. The CDR3 DNA follows: TGCGCCAGCAGCTTCGGCGGGACAGGGGTCAATGAGCAGTTCTTC. Encoded protein: CASSFGGTGVNEQFF.

About this clone: Other DNA sequences in this specimen translate into the identical CDR3. The CDR3 region is CSVAQGNTEAFF. In nucleotides, the CDR3 is TGCAGCGTTGCACAGGGGAACACTGAAGCTTTCTTT. J is TRBJ1-1 and V is TRBV29-1, with D maybe TRBD1 (6 bases). Germline-derived CDR1 and CDR2 are SQVTM and ANQGSEA. This CDR3 region has 12 residues. V was shortened by 4 bases and J by 1 base, with 7 bases between the two germline ends.

V and J are TRBV27 and TRBJ2-1; 7 bases are a match to TRBD2. The CDR3 runs 18 residues. The junction had 20 bases not matched to a gene; V was cut back by 5 bases and J by 7 bases. Germline-derived CDR1 and CDR2 are MNHEY and SMNVEV (reference sequence). CDR3 region: CASSPQSWVWGGRNEQFF. CDR3 DNA sequence: TGTGCCAGCAGTCCTCAAAGTTGGGTTTGGGGAGGGCGTAATGAGCAGTTCTTC.

The chain links TRBV4-2 to TRBJ1-4; 8 bases are a match to TRBD1. CDR1 and CDR2 from the germline V gene are LGHNA and YNFKEQ. Unmatched junction bases numbered 5, after V lost 4 bases and J lost 7 bases. This CDR3 has 14 residues. This CDR3 reads CASSPGQGGEKLFF. The CDR3 nucleotides read TGTGCCAGCAGCCCCGGACAGGGCGGTGAAAAACTGTTTTTT.